This T cell receptor beta chain originates from a study of identical twins (dated by TCRdb to 2016 to 2018). Notes on the research overall: To test whether fetal clonotypes persist, the study used deep sequencing on TCR alpha and beta repertoires from monozygotic twins, unrelated adults of various ages, and cord blood. To rule out contamination, the twin experiments were replicated at different times with different library preparation protocols. What the study reported, not specific to this receptor: Fewer insertions were carried by abundant cord blood beta clonotypes, a similar but weaker trend appeared in young adult naive repertoires, and no such trend appeared in memory repertoires. Compared with coincidental sharing between unrelated individuals, out-of-frame TCR alpha sequences shared between twins showed an excess of sequences with low generation probability. Out-of-frame TCR alpha sharing in monozygotic twins was systematically underestimated by recombination models, whereas sharing between unrelated individuals was in agreement with the recombination models. Because the same donors could not be followed over many years, the conclusions relied on cross-sectional statistical analysis. Zero-insertion analyses could be partly confounded by invariant T cells such as MAIT and iNKT, though diverse VJ usage argued against such confounding for most clonotypes. Excess twin sharing in beta out-of-frame sequences was weaker because fewer shared sequences lowered the signal-to-noise ratio.

Every donor was a healthy Caucasian. The twin cohort comprised three pairs of female monozygotic twins, all aged roughly 18 to 30 years. Positive isolation kits from Invitrogen were used to isolate CD4+ and CD8+ T cell populations. The library came from 5' RACE. Sequencing took place on an Illumina HiSeq 2000. A universal primer binding site was added through template switching, and the final cDNA carried a unique molecular identifier so that TCR cDNA molecules could be counted accurately. Specific primers in the conserved constant-segment region were used to synthesize first-strand cDNA for TCR alpha and beta chains. To control for contamination, each cDNA library was double barcoded with a SMART-Mk sample barcode plus Illumina barcodes. TruSeq adapter sequences along with Illumina sample barcodes were introduced in two successive PCR steps. The Illumina HiSeq platform was used with custom primers to sequence TCR alpha and beta cDNA libraries. The study's processing was this. MiGEC was used to process raw reads and extract unique molecular identifiers, and MiXCR was used to find CDR3 positions. Recombination models were inferred per individual with the repgenHMM and IGoR tools using an EM algorithm. Shared clonotype analysis was performed with the tcR package in R, normalizing sharing by the product of cloneset sizes. To study raw recombination free of thymic and clonal selection effects, out-of-frame nonproductive sequences were analyzed. The public reads were reprocessed in TCRdb via fastp at Q25 and MiXCR, keeping in-frame beta chains. CDR3 protein duplicates are merged, each entry listing the most common genes and DNA. V and J calls and clone size were set by TCRdb, not the authors. Present in this sample are hundreds of thousands of distinct CDR3 sequences, approximately 24% of which were seen just once. The ten largest clonotypes hold about 2.9% of the sample.

The cysteine opens and the phenylalanine closes a CDR3 of 13 amino acids. The sequence is cut down to CDR3 DNA, 39 bases in frame from base 1. Trimming takes 3 bases off V and 7 bases off J; junction bases not matched to a gene: 4. CDR1 and CDR2, looked up from the germline V gene (reference sequence), are DFQATT and SNEGSKA. This clonotype has a handful of counts. This receptor's antigen is unknown. No quality values exist for individual bases; no much larger clone is one base distant. The sample was also linked to a second study, of T cells expressing NK-cell markers. Drawing on the second study: In sorted CD3+CD56+NKG2C+, CD3+CD56+NKG2C- and CD3+CD56-NKG2C+ T-cell subsets from several donors, TCR beta-chain repertoires were profiled. Among the eight sequenced donors, only one was HCMV-seronegative, while the other seven were HCMV-seropositive. To restrict sorting to alphabetaTCR-expressing T cells, an anti-gammadeltaTCR antibody was added in several experiments. In 5 to 7 donors, the dominant CD3+CD56+NKG2C+ clonotypes were found to rank among the top 10 CD8+ clonotypes and to make up about 1.0-7.5% of CD8+ T cells. Those dominant clonotypes were again the most abundant among CD3+CD56-NKG2C+ cells in a handful of donors, at about 25-60.1%. It remained unclear whether the expanded NKG2C-expressing T cell clones were specific for HCMV antigens. Randomly selected healthy volunteers, three men and five women, were used as the eight sequenced donors. HCMV-specific IgG was detected in serum with a commercial ELISA kit to determine HCMV serostatus. MIGEC was used to demultiplex reads and group the reads by UMI, and MiTCR was used to assemble and quantify clonotypes. To exclude erroneous sequences, only TCR cDNA sequences supported by at least two reads were retained. Downstream repertoire analysis used the tcR package, and clonotypes were matched across fractions by CDR3 nucleotide sequence plus V segment. Antigen specificity was annotated against VDJdb with VDJmatch, allowing one amino acid substitution in CDR3.

The sequence links TRBV20-1 to TRBJ2-5, with TRBD1 matching 11 junction bases. The source material was CD4+ T cells sorted from blood. The source is a woman younger than 30 in good health. The DNA sequence is as follows: TGCAGTGCTAGGGACAGGGGGCGGGGGACCCAGTACTTC. It translates to CSARDRGRGTQYF.